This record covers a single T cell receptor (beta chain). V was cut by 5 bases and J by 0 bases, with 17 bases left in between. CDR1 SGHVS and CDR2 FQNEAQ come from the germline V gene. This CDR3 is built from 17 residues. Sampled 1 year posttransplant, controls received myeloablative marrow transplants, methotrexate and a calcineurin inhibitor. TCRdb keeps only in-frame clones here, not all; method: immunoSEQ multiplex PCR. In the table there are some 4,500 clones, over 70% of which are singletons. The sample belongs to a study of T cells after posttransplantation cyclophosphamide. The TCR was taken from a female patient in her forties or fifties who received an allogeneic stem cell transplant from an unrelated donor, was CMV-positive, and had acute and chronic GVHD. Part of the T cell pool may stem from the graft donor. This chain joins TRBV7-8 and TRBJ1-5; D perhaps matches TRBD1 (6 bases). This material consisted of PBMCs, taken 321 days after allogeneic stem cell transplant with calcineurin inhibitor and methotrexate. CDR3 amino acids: CASSVGHQSGSNQPQHF. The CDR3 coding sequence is TGTGCCAGCAGCGTGGGACACCAGAGCGGTAGCAATCAGCCCCAGCATTTT.